The 27 T cell receptor beta chains listed next were all sequenced from one sample in a study of spatial heterogeneity in lung cancer. The time point here: sample taken at primary tumor resection. TCRdb redid the calling of the 5' RACE reads with MiXCR, one entry per CDR3 protein. The sample has approximately 25,000 distinct CDR3 sequences; 7% are singletons. The material was PBMCs, obtained at surgery. These receptors were collected from a male donor with early-stage non-small cell lung cancer.

There are many counts of this clonotype. The chain employs TRBV2 and TRBJ2-3; D is unclear. The CDR3 has 14 residues. The V gene lost 2 bases and the J gene lost 2 bases, with 8 bases spanning the gap. Per the germline V gene, CDR1 is SNHLY and CDR2 is FYNNEI. The CDR3: CASSESPLTDTQYF. The CDR3 DNA reads as TGTGCCAGCAGTGAAAGCCCGCTCACAGATACGCAGTATTTT.

This clonotype was detected only a few times. The rearrangement links TRBV6-1 to TRBJ1-2, with unresolved D. The CDR3 contains 12 residues. Per the germline V gene, CDR1 is MNHNS and CDR2 is SASEGT. V lost 1 base and J 5 bases, leaving 5 bases between the germline ends. CDR3 DNA sequence: TGTGCCAGCAGTGAAGGCCATTATGGCTACACCTTC. Protein: CASSEGHYGYTF.

There are a few counts of this clonotype. The CDR3 coding sequence is TGTGCCACCACCGATGACAGGGCGAACACCGGGGAGCTGTTTTTT. Amino acid sequence: CATTDDRANTGELFF. V usage is TRBV24-1 and J usage is TRBJ2-2, with 7 bases identical to TRBD1. The CDR3 has 15 amino acids. CDR1 and CDR2 from the germline V gene are KGHDR and SFDVKD. Trimming took 8 bases from V and 0 from J; bases not matched to a gene: 5.

This clonotype was recorded many times. The rearrangement links TRBV7-3 to TRBJ2-3; the D is unclear. V was shortened by 5 bases and J by 0 bases, with 9 bases between the two germline ends. CDR1 and CDR2 (germline): SGHTA, FQGTGA. The CDR3 is made up of 14 amino acids. CDR3 nucleotide sequence: TGTGCCAGCAGCGTAGACACTAGCACAGATACGCAGTATTTT. Translating it yields CASSVDTSTDTQYF. The variable domain in full, completed from reference TRBV7-3 and TRBJ2-3, reads GAGVSQTPSNKVTEKGKYVELRCDPISGHTALYWYRQSLGQGPEFLIYFQGTGAADDSGLPNDRFFAVRPEGSVSTLKIQRTERGDSAVYLCASSVDTSTDTQYFGPGTRLTVL.

This clonotype was observed many times. This chain joins TRBV12-3 or TRBV12-4 and TRBJ2-1; D might be TRBD1 or TRBD2, each matching 5 bases. V lost 4 bases and J lost 5, with 12 bases in between. The CDR3 has 14 amino acids. CDR3 coding DNA: TGTGCCAGCAGTTCCCTTGGGACGAACAATGAGCAGTTCTTC. This sequence encodes CASSSLGTNNEQFF.

This clonotype has only a few counts. The V gene is TRBV29-1, the J gene TRBJ2-1; 8 bases fit TRBD1. V shed 5 bases and J 10 bases; nucleotides not matched to a gene: 10. CDR3 length: 13 amino acids. CDR1 and CDR2 from the germline V gene are SQVTM and ANQGSEA. The CDR3 nucleotides read TGCAGCGTTCCGAGGACAGGGAGCCACGAGCAGTTCTTC. This gives the protein CSVPRTGSHEQFF.

V usage is TRBV6-6 and J usage is TRBJ2-5; D not resolved. The CDR3 runs 13 residues. Germline V lookup: CDR1 MNHNY, CDR2 SVGAGI (reference sequence). The ends were cut back, 2 bases at V and 1 base at J, with 5 bases in the middle. CDR3 DNA: TGTGCCAGCAGTTACGGCCTCCAAGAGACCCAGTACTTC. Residues: CASSYGLQETQYF.

This clonotype has ten or more counts. The V gene is TRBV11-3, the J gene TRBJ2-5; D may be TRBD1 or TRBD2 (5 bases each). The V end was cut by 5 bases, the J end by 2 bases, with 21 bases between. The germline gives CDR1 SGHNT, CDR2 YENEEA. This CDR3 is built from 17 residues. The CDR3 DNA reads as TGTGCCAGCAGCCAGGGTTCTAGCAACCCCGAACAAGAGACCCAGTACTTC. It specifies CASSQGSSNPEQETQYF.

The table lists this clonotype with many counts. This chain connects TRBV4-2 to TRBJ2-6, with D perhaps TRBD1 (5 bases). The CDR3 consists of 16 residues. V lost 2 bases and J lost 2, with 10 bases in between. The germline V gene encodes CDR1 LGHNA and CDR2 YNFKEQ. The CDR3 loop is CASSQQGLAGANVLTF. The CDR3 nucleotides read TGTGCCAGCAGCCAACAGGGCCTAGCTGGGGCCAACGTCCTGACTTTC.

This clonotype was seen ten or more times. The chain carries TRBV25-1 and TRBJ1-2, with TRBD1 as a possible D gene (5 bases). V was clipped by 1 base and J by 0 bases, with 15 bases between them. The CDR3 covers 17 residues. Germline V CDR1 and CDR2: MGHDK, SYGVNS. The CDR3: CASSESSGWGANYGYTF. The CDR3 DNA is TGTGCCAGCAGTGAATCTTCTGGATGGGGCGCTAACTATGGCTACACCTTC.

This chain links TRBV20-1 with TRBJ2-3; TRBD2 matches at 8 bases. Germline CDR1 is DFQATT and CDR2 is SNEGSKA (reference sequence). This CDR3 has 15 residues. The V gene end was trimmed by 1 base and the J gene end by 4 bases; junction bases not matched to a gene: 7. CDR3 region: CSARVGSGDSDTQYF. In DNA, the CDR3 is TGCAGTGCTAGAGTGGGTAGCGGGGACTCAGATACGCAGTATTTT.

At least ten counts were recorded for this clonotype. J is TRBJ1-5 and V is TRBV19; D unresolved. The CDR3 runs to 17 residues. Germline CDR1 and CDR2: LNHDA and SQIVND (reference sequence). Trimming pared 1 base from V and 0 bases from J, leaving 13 bases between. CDR3 region: CASSIGNVPYSNQPQHF. CDR3 DNA sequence: TGTGCCAGTAGTATAGGAAACGTACCATATAGCAATCAGCCCCAGCATTTT.

This clonotype was seen ten or more times. The V and J genes are TRBV20-1 and TRBJ2-1, with 7 bases aligning to TRBD2. Trimming cost V 0 bases and J 3 bases; bases outside gene matches: 8. The germline CDR1 and CDR2 sequences are DFQATT and SNEGSKA (reference sequence). The CDR3 has 16 amino acids. The CDR3 DNA reads TGCAGTGCTAGAGACCTAACTAGCGCAGTCTACAATGAGCAGTTCTTC. Its protein product is CSARDLTSAVYNEQFF.

At least ten counts were recorded for this clonotype. This rearrangement joins TRBV28 to TRBJ2-7, with TRBD2 matching 10 bases. The J segment lost 1 base and the V segment lost 5 bases, leaving 2 bases of the junction unmatched. This CDR3 has 14 residues. CDR1 and CDR2 (germline): MDHEN, SYDVKM. This chain's CDR3 is CASSPSGSSYEQYF. In DNA form, the CDR3 reads TGTGCCAGCAGTCCTAGCGGGAGTTCCTACGAGCAGTACTTC.

This clonotype was counted at least ten times. V is TRBV28 and J is TRBJ1-1, with D tentatively TRBD1 (5 bases). V was shortened by 8 bases and J by 7 bases, with 35 bases between the two germline ends. The CDR3 is made up of 19 amino acids. Germline V CDR1 and CDR2: MDHEN, SYDVKM. The CDR3 loop is CASSEPRTGTQGVSSEAFF. CDR3 DNA sequence: TGTGCCAGCTCAGAGCCACGAACCGGGACCCAGGGTGTGTCGAGTGAAGCTTTCTTT.

This clonotype was counted ten times or more. The V gene is TRBV6-6, the J gene TRBJ2-6; D call uncertain. The V and J ends lost 6 bases and 2 bases respectively, with 8 bases between them. The germline V gene has CDR1 MNHNY and CDR2 SVGAGI (reference sequence). The CDR3 has 14 residues. DNA for the CDR3: TGTGCCAGCAGATTGGACCCTGGGGCCAACGTCCTGACTTTC. Protein product: CASRLDPGANVLTF.

This chain connects TRBV20-1 to TRBJ2-4, with D maybe TRBD1 (5 bases). Germline V lookup: CDR1 DFQATT, CDR2 SNEGSKA (reference sequence). This CDR3 region has 15 residues. V dropped 5 bases and J dropped 0 bases, with 14 bases sitting between them. The CDR3 loop is CSADETELAKNIQYF. CDR3 sequence (DNA): TGCAGTGCTGACGAGACAGAGCTAGCCAAAAACATTCAGTACTTC.

This rearrangement joins TRBV13 to TRBJ2-7; 8 nucleotides match TRBD1. This CDR3 spans 17 amino acids. Germline assignment: CDR1 PRHDT and CDR2 FYEKMQ (reference sequence). Trimming removed 5 bases from V and 0 bases from J; junction bases left unmatched: 12. CDR3 coding DNA: TGTGCCAGCAGCCCGAGTGAGACAGGGGACGGCTCCTACGAGCAGTACTTC. Translating it yields CASSPSETGDGSYEQYF. The full variable domain, in which reference TRBV13 and TRBJ2-7 provide the parts outside the CDR3, is AAGVIQSPRHLIKEKRETATLKCYPIPRHDTVYWYQQGPGQDPQFLISFYEKMQSDKGSIPDRFSAQQFSDYHSELNMSSLELGDSALYFCASSPSETGDGSYEQYFGPGTRLTVT.

This clonotype has a count of ten or more. This rearrangement joins TRBV5-1 to TRBJ2-5, with D perhaps TRBD2 (5 bases). Trimming took 2 bases from V and 3 from J, leaving 11 bases between them. Germline V gene lookup returns CDR1 SGHRS and CDR2 YFSETQ. The length of the CDR3 is 14 residues. The CDR3 sequence is CASSLAEPEETQYF. The DNA for the CDR3 is TGCGCCAGCAGCTTAGCGGAGCCAGAAGAGACCCAGTACTTC. Full variable domain (missing parts from reference TRBV5-1 and TRBJ2-5): KAGVTQTPRYLIKTRGQQVTLSCSPISGHRSVSWYQQTPGQGLQFLFEYFSETQRNKGNFPGRFSGRQFSNSRSEMNVSTLELGDSALYLCASSLAEPEETQYFGPGTRLLVL.

This clonotype was seen a few times. This chain links TRBV6-1 with TRBJ1-1; 8 nucleotides align to TRBD1. Germline values: CDR1 MNHNS, CDR2 SASEGT. The length of the CDR3 is 14 residues. With 6 bases clipped from V and 11 bases from J, the junction kept 14 bases outside the gene matches. Here the CDR3 reads CASRKRDRTLGAFF. The CDR3 DNA reads TGTGCCAGCAGGAAACGGGACAGGACCTTGGGGGCTTTCTTT.

The sample holds many counts of this clonotype. J is TRBJ1-1 and V is TRBV7-2; D is ambiguous. In germline, CDR1 is SGHTA, CDR2 FQGNSA. V lost 1 base, J lost 1 base, and 4 bases lay in between. This CDR3 comprises 13 residues. The CDR3 DNA follows: TGTGCCAGCAGCTTAGGCACGAACACTGAAGCTTTCTTT. Protein: CASSLGTNTEAFF.

There are a few counts of this clonotype. The chain recombines TRBV2 with TRBJ1-2; D is undetermined. The germline CDR1 and CDR2 sequences are SNHLY and FYNNEI. The CDR3 is made up of 11 amino acids. V shed 7 bases and J shed 3 bases, with 6 bases lying between them. Written as DNA, the CDR3 is TGTGCCAGCAATCAGGACTATGGCTACACCTTC. This gives the protein CASNQDYGYTF.

This clonotype was seen repeatedly, ten times or more. V and J are TRBV18 and TRBJ1-3; D is unclear. Looked up from germline, CDR1 is KGHSH and CDR2 is LQKENI. This CDR3 is 13 amino acids long. V lost 3 bases and J lost 4, with 7 bases in between. The DNA for the CDR3 is TGTGCCAGCTCACCTGTCCAGGGAAACACCATATATTTT. It translates to CASSPVQGNTIYF. The full variable domain, with the rest looked up from reference TRBV18 and TRBJ1-3, is NAGVMQNPRHLVRRRGQEARLRCSPMKGHSHVYWYRQLPEEGLKFMVYLQKENIIDESGMPKERFSAEFPKEGPSILRIQQVVRGDSAAYFCASSPVQGNTIYFGEGSWLTVV.

This rearrangement joins TRBV28 to TRBJ2-1; D may be TRBD1 or TRBD2 (5 bases each). Germline V gene lookup returns CDR1 MDHEN and CDR2 SYDVKM. This CDR3 contains 13 residues. V was trimmed by 5 bases and J by 15 bases, leaving 20 bases between them. CDR3 residues: CASSRPQGVGRFF. In nucleotides, the CDR3 is TGTGCCAGCAGTCGTCCGCAGGGAGTGGGACGGTTCTTC.

This clonotype was seen many times. This chain joins TRBV6-1 and TRBJ2-7, with 8 bases identical to TRBD1. CDR3 length: 13 residues. J lost 6 bases, V lost 5 bases, and 6 bases had no gene match. Germline V gives CDR1 MNHNS, CDR2 SASEGT. This chain's CDR3 is CASSLDRVLEQYV. DNA for the CDR3: TGTGCCAGCAGTCTGGACAGGGTGCTCGAGCAGTACGTC.

The chain combines TRBV6-6 with TRBJ2-3, with a possible D match to TRBD2 (6 bases). The CDR3 runs 14 residues. V lost 7 bases to trimming and J lost 0 bases, with 11 bases between them. From germline, CDR1 is MNHNY and CDR2 SVGAGI (reference sequence). The CDR3 region has the DNA TGTGCCAGCAACTGGAGGGGAAGCACAGATACGCAGTATTTT. This codes for CASNWRGSTDTQYF.

Relative to its sample, this clonotype is medium-sized. The V gene is TRBV28, the J gene TRBJ1-2; the D gene is possibly TRBD1 (5 bases). The CDR3 runs to 13 residues. Trimming took off 3 bases at V and 7 bases at J, with 12 bases between the two ends. CDR1 MDHEN and CDR2 SYDVKM come from the germline V gene. The CDR3 sequence is CASSFYGTGGYTF. CDR3 bases: TGTGCCAGCAGTTTTTACGGGACGGGTGGCTACACCTTC.